This T cell receptor beta chain stems from a study of shared clonotypes between healthy human individuals. Findings and caveats of the study: Tissue TCR repertoires likely differ from these blood-only repertoires.

On this clone: Its antigen is currently unknown.

Deep was the level used in running the assay. Several immunoSEQ 96-well plates shared each subset's DNA, each plate a replicate. The authors' processing: Owing to the provision of junction-only sequences devoid of quality scores by immunoSEQ, filtering differed. Clones were sequenced by immunoSEQ multiplex PCR, and TCRdb holds only the in-frame ones, with some missing. The DNA was the basis for D and trimming; V, J and clone size are from that table. The sample has approximately 530,000 clones, around 96% seen once; the top ten hold around 0.066%. Germline V CDR1 and CDR2: SGHVS, FQNEAQ. V was clipped by 1 base and J by 5 bases, with 6 bases between them. CDR3 length: 12 amino acids.

This receptor was obtained from a woman aged 30 to 39 in good health. The V gene is TRBV7-8, the J gene TRBJ2-7; D is ambiguous. Sequenced: naive CD4+ T cells sorted from blood. Documented subset: CD45RA+ positively selected. CDR3 region: CASSLERHEQYF. CDR3 in DNA: TGTGCCAGCAGCTTAGAACGCCACGAGCAGTACTTC.